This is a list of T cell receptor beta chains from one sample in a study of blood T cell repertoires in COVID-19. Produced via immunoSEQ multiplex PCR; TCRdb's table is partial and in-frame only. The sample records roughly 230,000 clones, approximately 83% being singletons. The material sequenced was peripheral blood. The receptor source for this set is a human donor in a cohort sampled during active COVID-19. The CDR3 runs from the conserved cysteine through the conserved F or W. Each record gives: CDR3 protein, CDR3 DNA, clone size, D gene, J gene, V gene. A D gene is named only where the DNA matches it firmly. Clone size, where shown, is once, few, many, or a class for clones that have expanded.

cdr3_aa: CASSLRDSLETQYF
cdr3_nt: TGCGCCAGCAGCTTGAGGGACAGCCTAGAGACCCAGTACTTC
clone_size: many
d_call: TRBD1
j_call: TRBJ2-5
v_call: TRBV5-1

cdr3_aa: CASRITGTGDDGYTF
cdr3_nt: TGTGCCAGCAGGATAACCGGGACAGGGGACGACGGCTACACCTTC
clone_size: -
d_call: TRBD1
j_call: TRBJ1-2
v_call: TRBV2

cdr3_aa: CASSARQGLGYGYTF
cdr3_nt: TGTGCCAGTAGTGCCCGACAGGGGCTGGGCTATGGCTACACCTTC
clone_size: -
d_call: TRBD1
j_call: TRBJ1-2
v_call: TRBV19

cdr3_aa: CASSLGAGQGFWGTEAFF
cdr3_nt: TGTGCCAGCAGCTTGGGGGCCGGACAGGGGTTCTGGGGCACTGAAGCTTTCTTT
clone_size: -
d_call: TRBD1
j_call: TRBJ1-1
v_call: TRBV5-8

cdr3_aa: CAISGGSRGTNEKLFF
cdr3_nt: TGTGCCATCAGTGGCGGTTCCAGGGGCACTAATGAAAAACTGTTTTTT
clone_size: -
d_call: -
j_call: TRBJ1-4
v_call: TRBV10-3

cdr3_aa: CASSLDGPLSGNTIYF
cdr3_nt: TGCGCCAGCAGCTTGGATGGCCCTCTTTCTGGAAACACCATATATTTT
clone_size: -
d_call: -
j_call: TRBJ1-3
v_call: TRBV5-1

cdr3_aa: CATTPSPNSNQPQHF
cdr3_nt: TGTGCCACCACCCCGAGTCCGAATAGCAATCAGCCCCAGCATTTT
clone_size: -
d_call: -
j_call: TRBJ1-5
v_call: TRBV2

cdr3_aa: CASSFARREWPYEQYF
cdr3_nt: TGTGCCAGCAGTTTTGCAAGGAGGGAGTGGCCCTACGAGCAGTACTTC
clone_size: -
d_call: -
j_call: TRBJ2-7
v_call: TRBV28

cdr3_aa: CASSLKSGGWDRTYEQYF
cdr3_nt: TGTGCCAGCAGCTTGAAATCTGGTGGATGGGACAGGACCTACGAGCAGTACTTC
clone_size: -
d_call: TRBD1
j_call: TRBJ2-7
v_call: TRBV5-8

cdr3_aa: CASSGGDREGGYTF
cdr3_nt: TGTGCCAGCAGCGGGGGGGACAGGGAAGGAGGCTACACCTTC
clone_size: -
d_call: TRBD1
j_call: TRBJ1-2
v_call: TRBV9

cdr3_aa: CASRGQPTYNSPLHF
cdr3_nt: TGTGCCAGCAGGGGACAGCCTACTTATAATTCACCCCTCCACTTT
clone_size: -
d_call: TRBD1
j_call: TRBJ1-6
v_call: TRBV6-5

cdr3_aa: CASSPLGGEETQYF
cdr3_nt: TGTGCCAGCAGCCCGTTAGGGGGCGAAGAGACCCAGTACTTC
clone_size: -
d_call: TRBD1
j_call: TRBJ2-5
v_call: TRBV5-4

cdr3_aa: CASSLDSEGTQYF
cdr3_nt: TGTGCCAGCAGCTTAGATTCAGAGGGTACGCAGTATTTT
clone_size: few
d_call: -
j_call: TRBJ2-3
v_call: TRBV7-9

cdr3_aa: CASSIEGGLQSPLHF
cdr3_nt: TGTGCCAGTAGTATAGAGGGAGGGTTACAGTCACCCCTCCACTTT
clone_size: once
d_call: -
j_call: TRBJ1-6
v_call: TRBV19

cdr3_aa: CASSSSRNEQFF
cdr3_nt: TGTGCCAGCAGTTCTAGTAGGAATGAGCAGTTCTTC
clone_size: -
d_call: -
j_call: TRBJ2-1
v_call: TRBV6-5

cdr3_aa: CASSSSGSNTGELFF
cdr3_nt: TGTGCTAGCAGCTCTAGCGGGAGTAACACCGGGGAGCTGTTTTTT
clone_size: -
d_call: TRBD2
j_call: TRBJ2-2
v_call: TRBV7-7

cdr3_aa: CATSESGEGQPQHF
cdr3_nt: TGTGCCACCAGTGAGTCAGGCGAAGGTCAGCCCCAGCATTTT
clone_size: -
d_call: -
j_call: TRBJ1-5
v_call: TRBV24-1

cdr3_aa: CATGGVAGLKETQYF
cdr3_nt: TGTGCCACCGGCGGAGTGGCGGGGTTAAAAGAGACCCAGTACTTC
clone_size: -
d_call: -
j_call: TRBJ2-5
v_call: TRBV10-3

cdr3_aa: CASSIAREDEQYF
cdr3_nt: TGTGCCAGTAGTATAGCGAGGGAGGACGAGCAGTACTTC
clone_size: -
d_call: -
j_call: TRBJ2-7
v_call: TRBV19

cdr3_aa: CASSERQGMEKLFF
cdr3_nt: TGCGCCAGCAGTGAAAGGCAGGGTATGGAAAAACTGTTTTTT
clone_size: -
d_call: -
j_call: TRBJ1-4
v_call: TRBV10-2

cdr3_aa: CATSRSREATEAFF
cdr3_nt: TGTGCCACCAGCAGAAGCAGGGAGGCCACTGAAGCTTTCTTT
clone_size: once
d_call: -
j_call: TRBJ1-1
v_call: TRBV15

cdr3_aa: CASSRGQAENIQYF
cdr3_nt: TGTGCCAGCAGCCGCGGACAGGCCGAAAACATTCAGTACTTC
clone_size: -
d_call: TRBD1
j_call: TRBJ2-4
v_call: TRBV7-2

cdr3_aa: CASSLVGGSTEAFF
cdr3_nt: TGTGCCAGCAGCTTAGTTGGTGGGAGCACTGAAGCTTTCTTT
clone_size: -
d_call: -
j_call: TRBJ1-1
v_call: TRBV11-2

cdr3_aa: CASSAGLAGAETQYF
cdr3_nt: TGTGCCAGCAGCGCGGGACTAGCGGGAGCAGAGACCCAGTACTTC
clone_size: few
d_call: TRBD2
j_call: TRBJ2-5
v_call: TRBV5-4

cdr3_aa: CASSPTGGGETQYF
cdr3_nt: TGCGCCAGCAGCCCAACAGGGGGTGGGGAGACCCAGTACTTC
clone_size: once
d_call: TRBD1
j_call: TRBJ2-5
v_call: TRBV5-1

cdr3_aa: CASSPGLAEPNEQFF
cdr3_nt: TGTGCCAGCAGTCCGGGACTAGCGGAGCCCAATGAGCAGTTCTTC
clone_size: -
d_call: TRBD2
j_call: TRBJ2-1
v_call: TRBV28

cdr3_aa: CASSPRLGPAQWEQFF
cdr3_nt: TGTGCCAGCAGCCCTAGATTGGGGCCAGCACAATGGGAGCAGTTCTTC
clone_size: -
d_call: -
j_call: TRBJ2-1
v_call: TRBV5-5

cdr3_aa: CASRGTAYNSPLHF
cdr3_nt: TGTGCCAGCCGCGGGACGGCCTATAATTCACCCCTCCACTTT
clone_size: few
d_call: -
j_call: TRBJ1-6
v_call: TRBV6-5

cdr3_aa: CASSLGSGPSYNEQFF
cdr3_nt: TGTGCCAGCAGCTTGGGCTCCGGTCCCTCCTACAATGAGCAGTTCTTC
clone_size: few
d_call: -
j_call: TRBJ2-1
v_call: TRBV5-4

cdr3_aa: CASSDDRGLREQYF
cdr3_nt: TGCGCCAGCAGTGATGACAGGGGGCTCCGCGAGCAGTACTTC
clone_size: -
d_call: TRBD1
j_call: TRBJ2-7
v_call: TRBV10-1

cdr3_aa: CASSSPRLAGTYEQYF
cdr3_nt: TGTGCCAGCAGCTCACCGCGACTAGCGGGGACGTACGAGCAGTACTTC
clone_size: -
d_call: TRBD2
j_call: TRBJ2-7
v_call: TRBV7-2

cdr3_aa: CASSPYRASGYTF
cdr3_nt: TGTGCCAGCAGCCCCTACCGAGCATCCGGCTACACCTTC
clone_size: -
d_call: -
j_call: TRBJ1-2
v_call: TRBV11-2

cdr3_aa: CASSTDRDGEKLFF
cdr3_nt: TGTGCCAGTAGTACTGACAGGGATGGGGAAAAACTGTTTTTT
clone_size: -
d_call: TRBD1
j_call: TRBJ1-4
v_call: TRBV19

cdr3_aa: CASREITGQGSYEQYF
cdr3_nt: TGTGCCAGCAGGGAAATAACGGGACAGGGATCCTACGAGCAGTACTTC
clone_size: -
d_call: TRBD1
j_call: TRBJ2-7
v_call: TRBV6-1

cdr3_aa: CASSFQPGQMYEQYF
cdr3_nt: TGTGCCAGCAGTTTCCAACCGGGACAGATGTACGAGCAGTACTTC
clone_size: -
d_call: TRBD1
j_call: TRBJ2-7
v_call: TRBV28

cdr3_aa: CASSPRGTVYNEQFF
cdr3_nt: TGTGCCAGCAGCCCACGGGGGACCGTATACAATGAGCAGTTCTTC
clone_size: -
d_call: -
j_call: TRBJ2-1
v_call: TRBV7-9

cdr3_aa: CASSDPLQNNEQFF
cdr3_nt: TGTGCCAGCAGTGATCCTCTACAGAACAATGAGCAGTTCTTC
clone_size: -
d_call: -
j_call: TRBJ2-1
v_call: TRBV2